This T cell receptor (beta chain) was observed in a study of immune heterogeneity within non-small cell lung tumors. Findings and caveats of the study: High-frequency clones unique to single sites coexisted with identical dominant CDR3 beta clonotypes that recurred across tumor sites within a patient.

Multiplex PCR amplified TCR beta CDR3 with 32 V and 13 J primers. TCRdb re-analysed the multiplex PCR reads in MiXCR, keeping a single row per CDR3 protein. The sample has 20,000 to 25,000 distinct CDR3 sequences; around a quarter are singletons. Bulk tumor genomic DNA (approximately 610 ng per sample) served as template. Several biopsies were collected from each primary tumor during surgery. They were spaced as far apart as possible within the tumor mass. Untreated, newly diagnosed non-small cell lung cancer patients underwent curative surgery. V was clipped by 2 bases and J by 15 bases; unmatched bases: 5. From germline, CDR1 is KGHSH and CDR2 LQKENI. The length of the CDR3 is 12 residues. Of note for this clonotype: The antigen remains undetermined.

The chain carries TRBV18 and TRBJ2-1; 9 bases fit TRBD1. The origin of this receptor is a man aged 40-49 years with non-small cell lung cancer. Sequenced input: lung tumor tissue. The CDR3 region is CASSPDRGDRFF. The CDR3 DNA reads TGTGCCAGCTCACCAGACAGGGGGGATCGGTTCTTC.